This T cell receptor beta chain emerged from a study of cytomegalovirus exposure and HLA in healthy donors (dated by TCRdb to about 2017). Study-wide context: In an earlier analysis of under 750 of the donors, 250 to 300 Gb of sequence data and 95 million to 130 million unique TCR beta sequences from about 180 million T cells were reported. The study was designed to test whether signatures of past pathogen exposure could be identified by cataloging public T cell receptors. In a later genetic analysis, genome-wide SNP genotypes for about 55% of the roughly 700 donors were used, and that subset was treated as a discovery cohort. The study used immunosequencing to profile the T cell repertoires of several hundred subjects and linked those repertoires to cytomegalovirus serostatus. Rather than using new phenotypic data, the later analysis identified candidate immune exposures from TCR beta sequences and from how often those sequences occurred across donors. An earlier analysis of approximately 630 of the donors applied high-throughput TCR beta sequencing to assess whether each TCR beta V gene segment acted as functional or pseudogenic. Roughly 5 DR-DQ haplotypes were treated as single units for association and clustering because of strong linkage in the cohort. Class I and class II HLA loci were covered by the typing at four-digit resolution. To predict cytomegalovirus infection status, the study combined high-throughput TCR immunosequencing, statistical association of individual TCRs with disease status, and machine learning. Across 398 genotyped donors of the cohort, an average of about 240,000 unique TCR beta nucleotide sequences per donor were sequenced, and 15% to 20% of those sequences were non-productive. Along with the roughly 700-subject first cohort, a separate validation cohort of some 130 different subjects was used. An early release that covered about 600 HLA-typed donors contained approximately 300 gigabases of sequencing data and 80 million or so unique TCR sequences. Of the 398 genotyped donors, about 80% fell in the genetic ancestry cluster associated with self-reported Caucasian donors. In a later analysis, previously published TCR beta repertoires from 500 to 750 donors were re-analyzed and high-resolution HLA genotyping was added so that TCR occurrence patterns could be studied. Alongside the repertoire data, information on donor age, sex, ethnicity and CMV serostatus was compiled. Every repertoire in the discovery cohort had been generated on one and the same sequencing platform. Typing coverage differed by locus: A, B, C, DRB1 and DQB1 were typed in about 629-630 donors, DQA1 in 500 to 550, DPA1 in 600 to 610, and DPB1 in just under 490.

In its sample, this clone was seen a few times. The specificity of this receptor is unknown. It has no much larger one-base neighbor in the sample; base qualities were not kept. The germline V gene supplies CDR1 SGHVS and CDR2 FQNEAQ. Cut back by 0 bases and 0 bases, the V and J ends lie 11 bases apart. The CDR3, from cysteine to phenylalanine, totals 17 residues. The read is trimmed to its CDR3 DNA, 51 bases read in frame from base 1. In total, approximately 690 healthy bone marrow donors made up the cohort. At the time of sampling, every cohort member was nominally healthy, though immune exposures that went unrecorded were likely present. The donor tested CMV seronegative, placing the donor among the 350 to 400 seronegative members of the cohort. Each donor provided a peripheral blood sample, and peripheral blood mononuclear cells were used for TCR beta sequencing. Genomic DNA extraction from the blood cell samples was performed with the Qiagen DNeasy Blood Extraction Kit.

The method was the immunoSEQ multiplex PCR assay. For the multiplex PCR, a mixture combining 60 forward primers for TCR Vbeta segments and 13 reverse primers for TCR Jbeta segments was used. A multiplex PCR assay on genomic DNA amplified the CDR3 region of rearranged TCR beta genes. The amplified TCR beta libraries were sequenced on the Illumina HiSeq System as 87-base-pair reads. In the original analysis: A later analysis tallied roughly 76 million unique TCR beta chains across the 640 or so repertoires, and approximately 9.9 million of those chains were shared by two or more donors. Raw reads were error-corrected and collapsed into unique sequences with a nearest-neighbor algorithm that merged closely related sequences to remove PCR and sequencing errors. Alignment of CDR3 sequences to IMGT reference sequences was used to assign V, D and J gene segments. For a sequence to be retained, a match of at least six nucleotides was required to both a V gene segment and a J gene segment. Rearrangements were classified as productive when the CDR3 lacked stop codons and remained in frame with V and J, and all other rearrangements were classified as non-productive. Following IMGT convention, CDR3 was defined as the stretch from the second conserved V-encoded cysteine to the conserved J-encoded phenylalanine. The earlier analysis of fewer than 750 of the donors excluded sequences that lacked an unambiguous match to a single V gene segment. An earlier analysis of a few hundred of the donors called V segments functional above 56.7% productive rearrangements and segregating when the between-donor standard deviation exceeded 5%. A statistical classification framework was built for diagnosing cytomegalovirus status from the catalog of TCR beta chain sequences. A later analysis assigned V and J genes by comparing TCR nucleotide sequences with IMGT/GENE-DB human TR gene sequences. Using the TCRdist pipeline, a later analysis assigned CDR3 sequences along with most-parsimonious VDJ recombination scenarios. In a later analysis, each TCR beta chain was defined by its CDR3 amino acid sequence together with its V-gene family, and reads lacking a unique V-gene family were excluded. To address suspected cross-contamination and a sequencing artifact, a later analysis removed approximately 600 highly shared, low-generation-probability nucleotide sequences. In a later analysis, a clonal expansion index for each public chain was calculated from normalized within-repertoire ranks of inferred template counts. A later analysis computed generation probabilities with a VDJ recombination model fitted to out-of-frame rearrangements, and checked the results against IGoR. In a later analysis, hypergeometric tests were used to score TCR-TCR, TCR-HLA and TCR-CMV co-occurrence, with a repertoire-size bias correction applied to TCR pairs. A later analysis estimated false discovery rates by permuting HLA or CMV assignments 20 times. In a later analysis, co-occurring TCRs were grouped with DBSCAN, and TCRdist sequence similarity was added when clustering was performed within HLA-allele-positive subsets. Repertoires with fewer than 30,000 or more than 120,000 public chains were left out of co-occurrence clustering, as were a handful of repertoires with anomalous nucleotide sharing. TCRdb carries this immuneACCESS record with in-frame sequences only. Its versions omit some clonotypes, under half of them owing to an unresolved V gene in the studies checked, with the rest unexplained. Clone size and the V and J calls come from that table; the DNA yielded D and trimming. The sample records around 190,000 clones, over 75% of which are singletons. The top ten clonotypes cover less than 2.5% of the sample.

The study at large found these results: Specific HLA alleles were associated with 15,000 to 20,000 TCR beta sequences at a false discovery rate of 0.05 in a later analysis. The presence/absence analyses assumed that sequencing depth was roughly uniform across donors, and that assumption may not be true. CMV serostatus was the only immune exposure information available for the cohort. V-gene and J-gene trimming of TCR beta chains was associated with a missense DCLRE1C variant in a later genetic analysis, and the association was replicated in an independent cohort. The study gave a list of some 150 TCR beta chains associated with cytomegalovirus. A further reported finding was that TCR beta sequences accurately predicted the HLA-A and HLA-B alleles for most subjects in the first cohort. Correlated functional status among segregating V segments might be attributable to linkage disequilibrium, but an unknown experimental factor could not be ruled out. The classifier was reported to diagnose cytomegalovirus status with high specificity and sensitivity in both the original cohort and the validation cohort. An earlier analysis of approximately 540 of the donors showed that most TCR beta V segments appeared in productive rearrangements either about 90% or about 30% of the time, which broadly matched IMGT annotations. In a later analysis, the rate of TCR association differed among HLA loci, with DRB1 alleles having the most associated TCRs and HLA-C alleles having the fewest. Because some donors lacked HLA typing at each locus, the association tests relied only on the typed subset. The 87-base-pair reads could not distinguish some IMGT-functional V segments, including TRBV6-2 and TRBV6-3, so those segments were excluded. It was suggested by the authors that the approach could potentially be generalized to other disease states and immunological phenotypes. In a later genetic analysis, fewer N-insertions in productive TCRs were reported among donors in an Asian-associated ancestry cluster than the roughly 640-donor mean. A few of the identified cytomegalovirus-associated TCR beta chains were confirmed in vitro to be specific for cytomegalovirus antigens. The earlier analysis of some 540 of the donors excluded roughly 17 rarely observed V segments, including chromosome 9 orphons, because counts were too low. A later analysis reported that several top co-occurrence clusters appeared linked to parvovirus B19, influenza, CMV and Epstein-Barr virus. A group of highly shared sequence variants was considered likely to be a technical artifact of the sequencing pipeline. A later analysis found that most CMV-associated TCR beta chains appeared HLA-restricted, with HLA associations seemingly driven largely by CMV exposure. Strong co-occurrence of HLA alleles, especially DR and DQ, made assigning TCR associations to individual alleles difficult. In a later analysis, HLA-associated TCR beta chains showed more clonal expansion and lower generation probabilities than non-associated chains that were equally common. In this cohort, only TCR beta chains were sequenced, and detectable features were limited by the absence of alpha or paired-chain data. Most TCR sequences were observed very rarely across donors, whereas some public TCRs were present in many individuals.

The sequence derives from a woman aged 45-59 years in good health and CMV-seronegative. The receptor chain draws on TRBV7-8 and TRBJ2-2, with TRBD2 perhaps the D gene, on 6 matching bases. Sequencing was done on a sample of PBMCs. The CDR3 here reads CASSLARDRSNTGELFF. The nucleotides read TGTGCCAGCAGCTTAGCGCGGGACCGATCGAACACCGGGGAGCTGTTTTTT. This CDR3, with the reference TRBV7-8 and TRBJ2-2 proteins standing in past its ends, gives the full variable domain GAGVSQSPRYKVAKRGQDVALRCDPISGHVSLFWYQQALGQGPEFLTYFQNEAQLDKSGLPSDRFFAERPEGSVSTLKIQRTQQEDSAVYLCASSLARDRSNTGELFFGEGSRLTVL.